The 5 T cell receptor beta chains given below trace back to one sample, sequenced in a study of blood T cell repertoires in COVID-19. Profiled with immunoSEQ multiplex PCR; TCRdb holds only in-frame clones, not every one. Among 200,000 to 250,000 clones, around 90% were seen once, and the ten largest hold under 4.5%. Sequencing used PBMCs or T cells enriched from blood (not recorded which). The receptors were gathered from a woman younger than 45 who had been exposed to COVID-19.

This sequence joins TRBV18 and TRBJ1-4, with TRBD1 identical over 7 bases. V lost 4 bases to trimming and J lost 3 bases; unmatched junction nucleotides: 5. Germline V gives CDR1 KGHSH, CDR2 LQKENI. The CDR3 loop spans 15 amino acids. For the CDR3, the DNA is TGTGCCAGCTCACAGGGGACAGCGCCTAATGAAAAACTGTTTTTT. Translating gives CASSQGTAPNEKLFF.

The rearrangement links TRBV28 to TRBJ1-6; D ambiguous. Germline V lookup: CDR1 MDHEN, CDR2 SYDVKM. Trimming took off 11 bases at V and 2 bases at J, with 10 bases between the two ends. The CDR3 consists of 13 residues. In DNA, the CDR3 is TGTGCCGTCCAGGCAGCCTATAATTCACCCCTCCACTTT. It specifies CAVQAAYNSPLHF.

The chain carries TRBV28 and TRBJ2-3; TRBD2 aligns across 11 bases. The CDR3 is 16 amino acids. Trimming at V came to 3 bases and at J to 9 bases, leaving 11 bases not matched to a gene. Germline CDR1 reads MDHEN; CDR2 reads SYDVKM. The CDR3 spells CASSFMLAGGEDTQYF. CDR3 DNA: TGTGCCAGCAGTTTTATGCTAGCGGGAGGAGAGGACACGCAGTATTTT.

This clone was observed once. This sequence joins TRBV30 and TRBJ2-7; TRBD1 is a possible D gene (6 bases). Germline loops: CDR1 GTSNPN, CDR2 SVGIG (reference sequence). This CDR3 has 14 residues. V lost 0 bases and J lost 3, with 12 bases in between. The DNA for the CDR3 is TGTGCCTGGAGTGTACAATACAGGGTCTACGAGCAGTACTTC. Translation: CAWSVQYRVYEQYF.

The chain carries TRBV6-1 and TRBJ1-2, with a possible D match to TRBD1 (5 bases). CDR1 is MNHNS, CDR2 SASEGT, per germline. The V end lost 0 bases, the J end lost 4 bases, and 9 bases lay between the germline ends. The CDR3 is made up of 14 amino acids. As DNA, the CDR3 is TGTGCCAGCAGTGAAGCCTTGACAGTCTATGGCTACACCTTC. This encodes CASSEALTVYGYTF.